One and the same sample provided the 15 T cell receptor beta chains below, sequenced in a study of early stage breast cancer tumors. The protocol was immunoSEQ multiplex PCR, while the TCRdb copy is restricted to in-frame clones and leaves out a portion. Found here are about 9,500 clones, 66% of them singletons; the top ten hold roughly 7%. The sample was breast tumor tissue. Every receptor here comes from a person aged 45-65 years with breast cancer.

This clone was recorded once. This chain joins TRBV4-3 and TRBJ2-1, with D maybe TRBD2 (5 bases). Germline V gene data show CDR1 as LGHNA and CDR2 as YSLEER. There are 16 residues in the CDR3. Trimming stripped 0 bases from V and 2 bases from J, with 11 bases between. The CDR3 reads CASSQDPGITYNEQFF. The CDR3 DNA reads as TGCGCCAGCAGCCAAGACCCGGGAATTACCTACAATGAGCAGTTCTTC.

This clone is a singleton in its sample. V and J are TRBV11-2 and TRBJ2-1; D perhaps matches TRBD1 (7 bases). Germline V gene lookup returns CDR1 SGHAT and CDR2 FQNNGV. V was cut by 2 bases and J by 4 bases, with 18 bases left in between. This CDR3 has 17 residues. The CDR3 sequence is CASSLIRGRGVYNEQFF. The CDR3 nucleotides are TGTGCCAGCAGCTTAATAAGGGGCAGGGGGGTTTACAATGAGCAGTTCTTC.

V and J are TRBV25-1 and TRBJ2-2; a possible D gene is TRBD1 (6 bases). V lost 3 bases to trimming and J lost 2 bases, with 10 bases between them. CDR3 length equals 15 residues. Germline CDR1 is MGHDK and CDR2 is SYGVNS. CDR3 DNA: TGTGCCAGCAGTGACCTACAGGGTAACACCGGGGAGCTGTTTTTT. Its translation is CASSDLQGNTGELFF.

This clone has more than one count but fewer than ten. The gene calls are TRBV4-1 and TRBJ1-2, with unresolved D. Germline V gene lookup returns CDR1 MGHRA and CDR2 YSYEKL. Trimming cost V 0 bases and J 7 bases, with 12 bases left between them. This CDR3 has 14 residues. The DNA for the CDR3 is TGCGCCAGCAGCCAAGATGGAGGGTTTGGTGGCTACACCTTC. Translation: CASSQDGGFGGYTF.

This rearrangement joins TRBV10-3 to TRBJ1-2; 7 nucleotides match TRBD1. Unmatched junction bases numbered 4, after V lost 0 bases and J lost 3 bases. The CDR3 runs 15 residues. Germline CDR1 reads ENHRY; CDR2 reads SYGVKD. CDR3 in amino acids: CAISESIQGHYGYTF. CDR3 sequence (DNA): TGTGCCATCAGTGAGTCGATACAGGGGCACTATGGCTACACCTTC.

The J gene is TRBJ2-7, the V gene TRBV5-1; D unclear. Looked up from germline, CDR1 is SGHRS and CDR2 is YFSETQ. Trimming stripped 3 bases from V and 2 bases from J, with 0 bases between. There are 10 residues in the CDR3. In nucleotides, the CDR3 is TGCGCCAGCAGCTCCTACGAGCAGTACTTC. Protein product: CASSSYEQYF.

The V call is TRBV5-5, the J call TRBJ1-2; 7 nucleotides match TRBD1. Germline V gene data show CDR1 as SGHKS and CDR2 as YYEKEE (reference sequence). The CDR3 is made up of 15 amino acids. J lost 2 bases, V lost 0 bases, and 4 bases had no gene match. The CDR3 bases are TGTGCCAGCAGCTTGGGGACAGGCCTCAACTATGGCTACACCTTC. It yields the protein CASSLGTGLNYGYTF.

This clone was recorded a few times. The chain has TRBV2 and TRBJ2-5; D not resolved. Looked up from germline, CDR1 is SNHLY and CDR2 is FYNNEI. The V end lost 1 base, the J end lost 4 bases, and 10 bases lay between the germline ends. The CDR3 consists of 14 residues. CDR3 protein: CASSEEAVGETQYF. CDR3 DNA: TGTGCCAGCAGTGAAGAGGCGGTAGGAGAGACCCAGTACTTC.

This clone has only one observation. The chain has TRBV7-2 and TRBJ2-7, with D tentatively TRBD1 or TRBD2 (5 bases each). CDR3 size: 14 residues. CDR1 and CDR2 (germline): SGHTA, FQGNSA. V lost 0 bases, J lost 5 bases, and 11 bases lay in between. The CDR3 DNA sequence: TGTGCCAGCAGCTTAGCCGCAGGGACCCACGAGCAGTACTTC. Translated: CASSLAAGTHEQYF.

CDR3 amino acids: CASSPGTFIGYTF. The DNA of the CDR3 is TGTGCCAGCAGCCCCGGGACGTTCATTGGCTACACCTTC. This chain joins TRBV6-6 and TRBJ1-2; D is perhaps TRBD1 (5 bases). V lost 6 bases, J lost 7 bases, and 15 bases lay in between. Germline values: CDR1 MNHNY, CDR2 SVGAGI (reference sequence). This CDR3 is built from 13 residues.

This clone was found once. The chain uses TRBV4-2 and TRBJ1-2; no clear D. Trimming stripped 2 bases from V and 5 bases from J, with 15 bases between. Germline V gene sequence: CDR1 LGHNA, CDR2 YNFKEQ. The CDR3 runs 15 residues. The CDR3 here is CASSQPVDGFYGYTF. CDR3 sequence (DNA): TGTGCCAGCAGCCAACCAGTAGACGGTTTTTATGGCTACACCTTC.

This chain links TRBV7-2 with TRBJ1-6; D gene uncertain. CDR1 is SGHTA and CDR2 is FQGNSA in the germline V gene. V shed 5 bases and J shed 10 bases, with 12 bases lying between them. This CDR3 is 13 amino acids long. CDR3 nucleotide sequence: TGTGCCAGCAGCCAGCCGGCTAGATCACCCCTCCACTTT. Encoded protein: CASSQPARSPLHF.

The chain recombines TRBV4-3 with TRBJ1-3; no reliable D call. CDR1 is LGHNA, CDR2 YSLEER, per germline. Trimming stripped 2 bases from V and 4 bases from J, with 18 bases between. The CDR3 spans 17 residues. CDR3 DNA: TGCGCCAGCAGCCAAACGGACGCTGCCAAGTCGGGAAACACCATATATTTT. Residues: CASSQTDAAKSGNTIYF.

The chain uses TRBV7-2 and TRBJ2-7, with TRBD1 identical over 10 bases. With V trimmed by 5 bases and J by 3 bases, 10 bases remained unmatched. From germline, CDR1 is SGHTA and CDR2 FQGNSA. CDR3 length equals 16 residues. As DNA, the CDR3 is TGTGCCAGCAGCGTTCCCCCGGGACAGGGGATCTACGAGCAGTACTTC. Translated, it gives CASSVPPGQGIYEQYF.

The chain employs TRBV9 and TRBJ1-2; D possibly corresponds to TRBD1 (5 bases). The CDR3 spans 16 residues. From germline, CDR1 is SGDLS and CDR2 YYNGEE. V was pared by 4 bases and J by 0 bases, with 16 bases between. As DNA, the CDR3 is TGTGCCAGCAGCCCCACTGGGACGGGAGCTAACTATGGCTACACCTTC. Translation: CASSPTGTGANYGYTF.